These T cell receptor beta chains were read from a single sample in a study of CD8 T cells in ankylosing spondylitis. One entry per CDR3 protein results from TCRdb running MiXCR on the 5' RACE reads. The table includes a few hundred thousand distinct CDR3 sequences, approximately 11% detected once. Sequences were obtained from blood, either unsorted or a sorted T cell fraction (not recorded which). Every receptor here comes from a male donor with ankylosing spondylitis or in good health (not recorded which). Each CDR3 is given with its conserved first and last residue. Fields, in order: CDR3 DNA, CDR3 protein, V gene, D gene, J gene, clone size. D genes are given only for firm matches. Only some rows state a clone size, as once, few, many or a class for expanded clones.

cdr3_nt: TGTGCCAGCAGTGACTCTCCTAGCGGGGGCACCGGGGAGCTGTTTTTT
cdr3_aa: CASSDSPSGGTGELFF
v_call: TRBV6-4
d_call: TRBD2
j_call: TRBJ2-2
clone_size: many

cdr3_nt: TGTGCCAGCAGCTACGGACAGGGAGCCTTAACAGATACGCAGTATTTT
cdr3_aa: CASSYGQGALTDTQYF
v_call: TRBV28
d_call: TRBD1
j_call: TRBJ2-3
clone_size: few

cdr3_nt: TGTGCCAGCAGTTTGCATCCGGGATCGCAGCCCCAGCATTTT
cdr3_aa: CASSLHPGSQPQHF
v_call: TRBV12-3/TRBV12-4
d_call: .
j_call: TRBJ1-5
clone_size: many

cdr3_nt: TGTGCCATCACCAAGCACCCGAACACTGAAGCTTTCTTT
cdr3_aa: CAITKHPNTEAFF
v_call: TRBV10-3
d_call: .
j_call: TRBJ1-1
clone_size: many

cdr3_nt: TGTGCCAGCAGCTTCGGACAGGGTCACGACGAGCAGTACTTC
cdr3_aa: CASSFGQGHDEQYF
v_call: TRBV5-6
d_call: TRBD1
j_call: TRBJ2-7
clone_size: .

cdr3_nt: TGCAGTGCTGCCTTAGACACAGGAGTGGATGAAGCTTTCTTT
cdr3_aa: CSAALDTGVDEAFF
v_call: TRBV20-1
d_call: .
j_call: TRBJ1-1
clone_size: many

cdr3_nt: TGTGCCAGCAGTTCCTCACAGACAACCGGGGAGCTGTTTTTT
cdr3_aa: CASSSSQTTGELFF
v_call: TRBV6-5
d_call: .
j_call: TRBJ2-2
clone_size: many

cdr3_nt: TGTGCCAGCAGCTTAGCGGGAGACGCAGATACGCAGTATTTT
cdr3_aa: CASSLAGDADTQYF
v_call: TRBV7-9
d_call: .
j_call: TRBJ2-3
clone_size: .

cdr3_nt: TGTGCCAGCAGGACAGACAGGAGCTCCTACAATGAGCAGTTCTTC
cdr3_aa: CASRTDRSSYNEQFF
v_call: TRBV5-4
d_call: .
j_call: TRBJ2-1
clone_size: few

cdr3_nt: TGTGCCAGCAGCGACTGGACTAGCGGGGGGGCCGGAGATACGCAGTATTTT
cdr3_aa: CASSDWTSGGAGDTQYF
v_call: TRBV7-9
d_call: TRBD2
j_call: TRBJ2-3
clone_size: few